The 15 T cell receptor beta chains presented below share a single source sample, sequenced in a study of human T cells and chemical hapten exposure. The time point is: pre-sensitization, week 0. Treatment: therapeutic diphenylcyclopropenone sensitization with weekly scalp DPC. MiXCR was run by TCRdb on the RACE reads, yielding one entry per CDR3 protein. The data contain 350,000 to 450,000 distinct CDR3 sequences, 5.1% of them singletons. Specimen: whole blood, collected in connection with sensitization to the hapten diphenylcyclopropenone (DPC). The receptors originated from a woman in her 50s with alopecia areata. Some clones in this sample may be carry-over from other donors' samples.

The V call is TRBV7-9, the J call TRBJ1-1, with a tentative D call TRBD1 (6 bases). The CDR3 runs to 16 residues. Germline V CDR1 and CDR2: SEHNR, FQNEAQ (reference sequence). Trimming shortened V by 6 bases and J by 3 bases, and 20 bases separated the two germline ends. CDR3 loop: CASRPLGSGAHTEAFF. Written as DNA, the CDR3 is TGTGCCAGCAGACCCCTTGGCTCGGGGGCGCACACTGAAGCTTTCTTT.

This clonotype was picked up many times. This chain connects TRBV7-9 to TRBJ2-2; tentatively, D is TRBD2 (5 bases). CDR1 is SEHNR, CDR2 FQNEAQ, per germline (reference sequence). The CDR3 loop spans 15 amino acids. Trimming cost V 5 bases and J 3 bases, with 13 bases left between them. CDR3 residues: CASSQITRDTGELFF. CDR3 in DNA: TGTGCCAGCAGCCAAATAACTAGAGACACCGGGGAGCTGTTTTTT.

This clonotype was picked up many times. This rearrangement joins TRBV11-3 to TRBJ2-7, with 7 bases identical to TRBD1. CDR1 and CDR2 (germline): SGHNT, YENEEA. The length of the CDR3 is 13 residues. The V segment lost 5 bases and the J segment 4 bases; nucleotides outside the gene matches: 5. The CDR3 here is CASSPGQIYEQYF. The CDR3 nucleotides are TGTGCCAGCAGCCCGGGACAGATATACGAGCAGTACTTC.

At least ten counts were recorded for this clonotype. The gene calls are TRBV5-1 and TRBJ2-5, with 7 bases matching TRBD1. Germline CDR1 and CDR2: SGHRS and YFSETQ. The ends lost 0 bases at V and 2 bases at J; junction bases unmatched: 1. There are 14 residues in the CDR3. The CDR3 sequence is CASSLDRGQETQYF. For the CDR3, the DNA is TGCGCCAGCAGCTTGGACAGGGGACAAGAGACCCAGTACTTC. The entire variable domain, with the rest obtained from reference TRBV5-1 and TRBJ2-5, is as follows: KAGVTQTPRYLIKTRGQQVTLSCSPISGHRSVSWYQQTPGQGLQFLFEYFSETQRNKGNFPGRFSGRQFSNSRSEMNVSTLELGDSALYLCASSLDRGQETQYFGPGTRLLVL.

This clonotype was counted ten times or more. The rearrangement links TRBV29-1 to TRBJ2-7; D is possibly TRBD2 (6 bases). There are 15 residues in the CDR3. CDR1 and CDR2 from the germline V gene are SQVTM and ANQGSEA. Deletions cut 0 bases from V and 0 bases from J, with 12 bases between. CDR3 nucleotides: TGCAGCGTTGAAGAGTCGGGGAGGAGCTCCTACGAGCAGTACTTC. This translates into CSVEESGRSSYEQYF.

This CDR3 is CASSFTSGGSTDTQYF. Written as DNA, the CDR3 is TGTGCCAGCAGCTTTACTAGCGGGGGAAGCACAGATACGCAGTATTTT. This sequence joins TRBV11-2 and TRBJ2-3, with 11 bases that match TRBD2. In germline, CDR1 is SGHAT, CDR2 FQNNGV. This CDR3 spans 16 amino acids. With 3 bases clipped from V and 0 bases from J, the junction kept 2 bases outside the gene matches.

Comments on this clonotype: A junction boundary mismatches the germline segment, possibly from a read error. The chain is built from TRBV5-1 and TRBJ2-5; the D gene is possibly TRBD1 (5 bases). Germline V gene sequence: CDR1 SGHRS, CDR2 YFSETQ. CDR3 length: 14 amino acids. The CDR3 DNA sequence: TGCGCCAGCAGCTTGACACAGGCGAAAGAGTCCCAGTACTTC. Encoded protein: CASSLTQAKESQYF. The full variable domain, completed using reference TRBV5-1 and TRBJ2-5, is KAGVTQTPRYLIKTRGQQVTLSCSPISGHRSVSWYQQTPGQGLQFLFEYFSETQRNKGNFPGRFSGRQFSNSRSEMNVSTLELGDSALYLCASSLTQAKESQYFGPGTRLLVL.

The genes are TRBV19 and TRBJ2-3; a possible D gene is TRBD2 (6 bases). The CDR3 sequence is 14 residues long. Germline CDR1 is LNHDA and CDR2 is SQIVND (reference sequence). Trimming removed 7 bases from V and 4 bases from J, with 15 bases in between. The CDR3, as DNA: TGTGCCAGTACCGCGAGGAGGGAGTCAGATACGCAGTATTTT. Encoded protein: CASTARRESDTQYF.

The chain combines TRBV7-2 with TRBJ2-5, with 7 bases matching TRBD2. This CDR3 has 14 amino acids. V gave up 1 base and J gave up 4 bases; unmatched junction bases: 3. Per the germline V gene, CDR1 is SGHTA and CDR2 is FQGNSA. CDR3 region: CASSLVSGSETQYF. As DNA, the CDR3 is TGTGCCAGCAGCTTAGTTAGCGGGTCAGAGACCCAGTACTTC.

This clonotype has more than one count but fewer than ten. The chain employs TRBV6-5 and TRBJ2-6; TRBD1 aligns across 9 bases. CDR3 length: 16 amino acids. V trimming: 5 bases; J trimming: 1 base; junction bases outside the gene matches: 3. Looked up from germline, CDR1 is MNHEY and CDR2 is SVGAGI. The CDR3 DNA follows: TGTGCCAGCAGTCGTGGACAGGGGTCTGGGGCCAACGTCCTGACTTTC. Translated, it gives CASSRGQGSGANVLTF.

The CDR3 is CASTSPEIGPLAKNIQYF. The CDR3 DNA is TGTGCCAGTACCTCTCCGGAAATTGGACCGCTAGCCAAAAACATTCAGTACTTC. V is TRBV19 and J is TRBJ2-4; D is undetermined. CDR1 is LNHDA, CDR2 SQIVND, per germline (reference sequence). This CDR3 spans 18 amino acids. V was shortened by 7 bases and J by 0 bases, with 22 bases between the two germline ends.

CDR3 in DNA: TGTGCCAGCAGCCCAACCGACAGTCAATTCTATGGCTACACCTTC. Translating gives CASSPTDSQFYGYTF. The V gene is TRBV7-2, the J gene TRBJ1-2; tentative D call: TRBD1 (5 bases). Trimming cost V 5 bases and J 4 bases, with 17 bases left between them. CDR1 and CDR2 from the germline V gene are SGHTA and FQGNSA. The CDR3 loop spans 15 amino acids.

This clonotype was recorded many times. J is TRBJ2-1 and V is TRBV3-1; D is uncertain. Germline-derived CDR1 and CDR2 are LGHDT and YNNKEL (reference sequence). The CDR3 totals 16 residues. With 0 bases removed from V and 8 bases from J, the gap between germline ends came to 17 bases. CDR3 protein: CASSQEATLRAHEQFF. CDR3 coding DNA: TGTGCCAGCAGCCAAGAGGCGACTCTTAGGGCCCATGAGCAGTTCTTC.

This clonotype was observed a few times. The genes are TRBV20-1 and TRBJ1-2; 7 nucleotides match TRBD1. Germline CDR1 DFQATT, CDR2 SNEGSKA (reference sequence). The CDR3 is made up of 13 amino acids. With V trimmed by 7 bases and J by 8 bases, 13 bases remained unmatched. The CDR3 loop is CSGAGTAIGGYTF. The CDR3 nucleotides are TGCAGTGGGGCCGGGACAGCTATTGGCGGCTACACCTTC.

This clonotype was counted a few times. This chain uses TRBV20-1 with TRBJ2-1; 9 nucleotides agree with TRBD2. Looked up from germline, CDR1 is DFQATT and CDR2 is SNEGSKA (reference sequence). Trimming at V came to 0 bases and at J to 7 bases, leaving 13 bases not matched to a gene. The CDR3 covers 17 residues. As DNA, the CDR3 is TGCAGTGCTAGAGATACGGTAGCGGGAGCACTAAGGAATGAGCAGTTCTTC. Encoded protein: CSARDTVAGALRNEQFF.